This T cell receptor beta chain was profiled in a study of T cells in Graves' hyperthyroidism and ophthalmopathy. General study results and limits: Appearing also in blood were most of the thyroid clonotypes expanded above 0.001. Stable hyperthyroidism was separated from ophthalmopathy by a model based on 13 V-J features. Ophthalmopathy was identified by the model a median about 6.8 months ahead of onset.

The investigators amplified TCR beta CDR3 regions from RNA transcripts. RT-PCR in the first round (using the HTBI primer set) targeted the TCR CDR3. TCRdb re-analysed the multiplex PCR reads in MiXCR, keeping a single row per CDR3 protein. This repertoire shows 480,000 or so distinct CDR3 sequences, over 35% found once; its top ten account for about 43%. Clinical symptoms, serum thyroxine, TRAb, thyroid ultrasound and orbital computed tomography informed diagnoses. About this clonotype itself: Its cognate antigen is unknown.

The clonotype was recovered from an adult woman with Graves' disease, either hyperthyroidism or ophthalmopathy (not recorded which). The sequencing input was peripheral blood or thyroid tissue (not recorded which).

The CDR3 sequence is CSATPGTGGGEKLFF. Written as DNA, the CDR3 is TGCAGTGCTACCCCCGGGACAGGGGGCGGGGAAAAACTGTTTTTT. V usage is TRBV20-1 and J usage is TRBJ1-4; 12 bases agree with TRBD1. Trimming took 4 bases from V and 8 from J; bases not matched to a gene: 8. Per germline, CDR1 DFQATT and CDR2 SNEGSKA (reference sequence). The CDR3 consists of 15 residues.